Listed here are 5 T cell receptor beta chains from one sample, sequenced in a study of cytomegalovirus exposure and HLA in healthy donors. The PCR used 60 Vbeta and 13 Jbeta primers. TCRdb's copy holds only in-frame clones and misses some; the assay was immunoSEQ multiplex PCR. The sample includes around 170,000 clones, roughly 79% of them seen just once. The sequenced sample consisted of PBMCs. The receptors originated from a man aged 35 to 55 in good health and CMV-seronegative.

The chain couples TRBV5-1 to TRBJ1-5; 7 bases fit TRBD1. This CDR3 is built from 14 residues. Germline V gene data show CDR1 as SGHRS and CDR2 as YFSETQ. Trimming at V came to 6 bases and at J to 5 bases, leaving 8 bases not matched to a gene. CDR3 nucleotides: TGCGCCAGCATCCCCTACAGGGGACATCAGCCCCAGCATTTT. Translated: CASIPYRGHQPQHF.

This clone was counted a few times. The chain recombines TRBV11-2 with TRBJ2-7; 7 nucleotides match TRBD1. Unmatched junction bases numbered 2, after V lost 5 bases and J lost 1 base. Germline V gene lookup returns CDR1 SGHAT and CDR2 FQNNGV. CDR3 length equals 13 residues. The CDR3 DNA reads as TGTGCCAGCAGCGTGGGACAGTCCTACGAGCAGTACTTC. Translated, it gives CASSVGQSYEQYF.

The chain combines TRBV2 with TRBJ1-1; 7 bases line up with TRBD1. CDR3 size: 11 residues. Looked up from germline, CDR1 is SNHLY and CDR2 is FYNNEI. V was clipped by 6 bases and J by 10 bases; unmatched bases: 5. The CDR3 DNA reads as TGTGCCAGCAGGGGGGACAGTGGAGCTTTCTTT. It encodes CASRGDSGAFF.

The V and J genes are TRBV11-1 and TRBJ2-5; 12 bases map to TRBD2. The CDR3 runs 17 residues. CDR1 is SGHAT and CDR2 is FQDESV in the germline V gene (reference sequence). V lost 4 bases, J lost 1 base, and 7 bases stayed unmatched. The CDR3 region has the DNA TGTGCCAGCAGCTCGGGACTAGCGGGCCAGCTCCAAGAGACCCAGTACTTC. Amino acids: CASSSGLAGQLQETQYF.

J is TRBJ2-3 and V is TRBV25-1; TRBD2 is a possible D gene (5 bases). V lost 2 bases and J 2 bases, leaving 11 bases between the germline ends. This CDR3 has 15 residues. The germline V gene encodes CDR1 MGHDK and CDR2 SYGVNS. In DNA form, the CDR3 reads TGTGCCAGCAGTGAAGCCGGGGTCATCACAGATACGCAGTATTTT. Residues: CASSEAGVITDTQYF.